The rows below give T cell receptor beta chains drawn from one sample of a study of blood T cell repertoires in COVID-19. Data came from immunoSEQ multiplex PCR; TCRdb stores just in-frame clones and leaves some out. The sample includes 240,000 or so clones, 75% to 90% of them seen just once. Source material: peripheral blood. These receptors came from a man in his 60s who had recovered from COVID-19. Each CDR3 is given with its conserved first and last residue. A D gene is named only where the DNA matches it firmly. The size field is filled for only some rows; it gives once, few, many or a size class.

>TRBV19|-|-|TRBJ1-1
TGTGCCAGTAGTTTCGTCCCGGGAAACACTGAAGCTTTCTTT
CASSFVPGNTEAFF
>TRBV12-3/TRBV12-4|-|-|TRBJ1-5
TGTGCCAGCAGTACAGGGAACAATCAGCCCCAGCATTTT
CASSTGNNQPQHF
>TRBV3-1/TRBV3-2|-|many|TRBJ2-3
TGTGCCAGCAGCCAAGGGGCCCGTGATACGCAGTATTTT
CASSQGARDTQYF
>TRBV5-1|-|-|TRBJ2-5
TGCGCCAGCAGCCCCAGGGGAAGGGGGGAGACCCAGTACTTC
CASSPRGRGETQYF
>TRBV12-2|-|-|TRBJ2-1
TGTGCAAGTCGCTTTTGGGACAATGGGGGGGGCTCCTACAATGAGCAGTTCTTC
CASRFWDNGGGSYNEQFF
>TRBV5-1|TRBD1|-|TRBJ1-1
TGCGCCAGCAGCACTACGGGACAGGGGGCGAACACTGAAGCTTTCTTT
CASSTTGQGANTEAFF
>TRBV4-2|TRBD1|-|TRBJ2-6
TGTGCCAGCAGCCAAGATCAGGGGACAGACAACGTCCTGACTTTC
CASSQDQGTDNVLTF
>TRBV20-1|TRBD2|-|TRBJ2-1
TGCAGTGCTAGTTTTCTTGCGGGGGGTCTCCAGAACAATGAGCAGTTCTTC
CSASFLAGGLQNNEQFF
>TRBV5-8|TRBD1|-|TRBJ1-6
TGTGCCAGCAGCTTAGGTTGGGACAGCTCCTATAATTCACCCCTCCACTTT
CASSLGWDSSYNSPLHF
>TRBV27|TRBD1|-|TRBJ1-6
TGTGCCAGCAGTTCCGGGGGACAGGGCCGATCTAATTCACCCCTCCACTTT
CASSSGGQGRSNSPLHF
>TRBV2|-|once|TRBJ1-5
TGTGCCAGCACGCCCAGGTGGAATCAGCCCCAGCATTTT
CASTPRWNQPQHF
>TRBV19|-|-|TRBJ2-1
TGTGCCAGTAGTATATTCCGGGTTAACTACAATGAGCAGTTCTTC
CASSIFRVNYNEQFF